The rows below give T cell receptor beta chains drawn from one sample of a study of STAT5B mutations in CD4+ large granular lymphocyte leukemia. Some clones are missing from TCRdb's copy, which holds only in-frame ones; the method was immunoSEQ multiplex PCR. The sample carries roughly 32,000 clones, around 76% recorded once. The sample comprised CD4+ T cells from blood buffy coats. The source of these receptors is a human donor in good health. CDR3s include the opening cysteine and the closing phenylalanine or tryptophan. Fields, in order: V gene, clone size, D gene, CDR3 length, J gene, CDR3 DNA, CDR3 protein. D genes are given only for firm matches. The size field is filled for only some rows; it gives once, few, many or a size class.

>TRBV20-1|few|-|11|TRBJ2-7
TGCAGTGCGGGGGTTGCCTACGAGCAGTACTTC
CSAGVAYEQYF
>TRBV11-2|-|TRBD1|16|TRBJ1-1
TGTGCCAGCAGCTTAGGTCCCTTGGGACAGGGACCTGAAGCTTTCTTT
CASSLGPLGQGPEAFF
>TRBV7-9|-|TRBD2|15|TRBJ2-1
TGTGCCAGCAGCCTACTAGCGGGATCCCACAATGAGCAGTTCTTC
CASSLLAGSHNEQFF
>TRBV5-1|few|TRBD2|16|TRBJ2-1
TGCGCCAGCAGCCAGACTAGCGGGAGGGCTGTCGGTGAGCAGTTCTTC
CASSQTSGRAVGEQFF
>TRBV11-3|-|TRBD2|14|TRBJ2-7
TGTGCCAGCAGCTCTAGCGGGATTAGCCACGAGCAGTACTTC
CASSSSGISHEQYF
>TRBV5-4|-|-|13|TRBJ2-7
TGTGCCAGCAGCCAACAGGGTATCGACGAGCAGTACTTC
CASSQQGIDEQYF
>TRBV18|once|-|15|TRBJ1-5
TGTGCCAGCTCACCGGATAGGCAGGGAAATCAGCCCCAGCATTTT
CASSPDRQGNQPQHF
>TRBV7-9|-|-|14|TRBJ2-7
TGTGCCAGCAGCCCCGCGGGGCGGACCTACGAGCAGTACTTC
CASSPAGRTYEQYF
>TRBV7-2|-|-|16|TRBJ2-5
TGTGCCAGCAGCCGAGGGGGGAGTTGGGGGGCTGAGACCCAGTACTTC
CASSRGGSWGAETQYF
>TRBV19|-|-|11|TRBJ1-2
TGTGCCAGTTGGAAGGGCTTTGGCTACACCTTC
CASWKGFGYTF
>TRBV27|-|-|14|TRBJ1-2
TGTGCCAGCAGTCCCTTGGGAGAGAGCTATGGCTACACCTTC
CASSPLGESYGYTF
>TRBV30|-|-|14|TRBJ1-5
TGTGCCTGGAGTTCGGGGGGCGCGAGTCAGCCCCAGCATTTT
CAWSSGGASQPQHF
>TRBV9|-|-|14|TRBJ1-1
TGTGCCAGCAGCGTGACGGACAGAAACACTGAAGCTTTCTTT
CASSVTDRNTEAFF
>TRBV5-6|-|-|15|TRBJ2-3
TGTGCCAGCAGCCCCTTACAGGGATGGGCAGATACGCAGTATTTT
CASSPLQGWADTQYF
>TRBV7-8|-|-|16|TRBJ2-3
TGTGCCAGCAGCTTAGGCGGGCCACCTCACCAAGATACGCAGTATTTT
CASSLGGPPHQDTQYF
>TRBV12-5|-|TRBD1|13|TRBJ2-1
TGTGCTAGTGCCGGGACAGGAAAAAATGAGCAGTTCTTC
CASAGTGKNEQFF
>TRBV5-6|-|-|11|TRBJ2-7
TGTGCCAGCAGCTTAAACTACGAGCAGTACTTC
CASSLNYEQYF
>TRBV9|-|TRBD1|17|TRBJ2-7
TGTGCCAGCAGCCTAGGATGGACAGGAGTCTCAGTGGGAGAGCAGTACTTC
CASSLGWTGVSVGEQYF
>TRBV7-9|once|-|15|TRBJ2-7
TGTGCCAGCAGCCGACAGGCGCCCATCTCCTACGAGCAGTACTTC
CASSRQAPISYEQYF
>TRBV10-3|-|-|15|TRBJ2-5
TGTGCCATCAGCCATACAGTGGCATCGGGGGAGACCCAGTACTTC
CAISHTVASGETQYF
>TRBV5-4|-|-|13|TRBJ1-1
TGTGCCAGCAGCTTGGCACTGAACACTGAAGCTTTCTTT
CASSLALNTEAFF
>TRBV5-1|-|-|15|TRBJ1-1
TGCGCCAGCAGCTTTGCCGACAGGTTGAACACTGAAGCTTTCTTT
CASSFADRLNTEAFF
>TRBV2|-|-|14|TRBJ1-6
TGTGCCAGCAGGATAAGGGTTCTGGATTCACCCCTCCACTTT
CASRIRVLDSPLHF
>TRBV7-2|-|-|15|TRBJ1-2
TGTGCCAGCAGCCTCCACCGACAGTCCTCCTATGGCTACACCTTC
CASSLHRQSSYGYTF
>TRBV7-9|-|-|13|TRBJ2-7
TGTGCCAGCAGCTTAACGGCATCCGGCGAGCAGTACTTC
CASSLTASGEQYF
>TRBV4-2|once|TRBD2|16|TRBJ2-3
TGTGCCAGCAGTCCCGTAGCGGGAGAACGGACAGATACGCAGTATTTT
CASSPVAGERTDTQYF
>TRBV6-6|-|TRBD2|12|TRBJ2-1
TGTGCCAGCAGCTTAGCGGGTCTAGAGCAGTTCTTC
CASSLAGLEQFF
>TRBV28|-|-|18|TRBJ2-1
TGTGCCAGCAGTTTATGGTACGGGAGAGAGGGCTTATACAATGAGCAGTTCTTC
CASSLWYGREGLYNEQFF
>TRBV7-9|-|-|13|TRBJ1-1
TGTGCCAGCAGCTTAGGACAGAACACTGAAGCTTTCTTT
CASSLGQNTEAFF
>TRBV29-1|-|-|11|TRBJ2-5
TGCAGCGTCCAACTAGTCGATAGCCAGTACTTC
CSVQLVDSQYF
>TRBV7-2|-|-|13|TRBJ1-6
TGTGCCAGCAGCTTAGATCCAGAATCACCCCTCCACTTT
CASSLDPESPLHF
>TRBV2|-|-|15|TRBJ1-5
TGTGCCAGCAGTAGGCAAGGAGACGGCAATCAGCCCCAGCATTTT
CASSRQGDGNQPQHF
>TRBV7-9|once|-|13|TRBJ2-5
TGTGCCAGCAGCCGGGGGAACCAAGAGACCCAGTACTTC
CASSRGNQETQYF
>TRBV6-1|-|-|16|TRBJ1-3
TGTGCCAGCAGTGAACCCCGGGCGGGCTCTGGAAACACCATATATTTT
CASSEPRAGSGNTIYF
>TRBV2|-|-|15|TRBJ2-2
TGTGCCAGCAGCGTCGCCCCGGGGGCGGGCGGGGAGCTGTTTTTT
CASSVAPGAGGELFF
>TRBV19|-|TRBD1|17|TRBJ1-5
TGTGCCAGTAGTATTGGGAGGGGACAGGGGGAGTATCAGCCCCAGCATTTT
CASSIGRGQGEYQPQHF
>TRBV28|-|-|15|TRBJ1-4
TGTGCCAGCAGTTTTGGAGGCAGCTTTAATGAAAAACTGTTTTTT
CASSFGGSFNEKLFF
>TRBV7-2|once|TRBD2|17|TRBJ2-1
TGTGCCAGCAGCAGGACTAGCGGGAGGGTCTACTACAATGAGCAGTTCTTC
CASSRTSGRVYYNEQFF
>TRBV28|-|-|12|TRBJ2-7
TGTGCCAGCAGTTTAACCCTCTACGAGCAGTACTTC
CASSLTLYEQYF
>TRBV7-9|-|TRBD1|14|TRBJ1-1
TGTGCCAGCAGCTTACAGGGGGCGAACACTGAAGCTTTCTTT
CASSLQGANTEAFF
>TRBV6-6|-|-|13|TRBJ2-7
TGTGCCAGCAGTTCCTCGGTCCAGTGGGAGCAGTACTTC
CASSSSVQWEQYF
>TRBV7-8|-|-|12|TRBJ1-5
TGTGCCAGCAGCCCTCGTATGGAGCCCCAGCATTTT
CASSPRMEPQHF
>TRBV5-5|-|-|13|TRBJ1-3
TGTGCCAGCAGCCTAGGGGATGGAAACACCATATATTTT
CASSLGDGNTIYF
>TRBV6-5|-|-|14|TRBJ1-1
TGTGCCAGCAGTTCCCTAAGTGGGGCGGCTGAAGCTTTCTTT
CASSSLSGAAEAFF
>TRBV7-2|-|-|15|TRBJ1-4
TGTGCCAGCAGCCCGCGGGGTACAACTAATGAAAAACTGTTTTTT
CASSPRGTTNEKLFF
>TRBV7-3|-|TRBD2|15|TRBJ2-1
TGTGCCAGCAGCATCTCTAGCGGGAGCTACAATGAGCAGTTCTTC
CASSISSGSYNEQFF
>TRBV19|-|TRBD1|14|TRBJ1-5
TGTGCCAGTAGTACGGGACAGCCCAATCAGCCCCAGCATTTT
CASSTGQPNQPQHF
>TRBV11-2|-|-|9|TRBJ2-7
TGTGCCAGCAGCTTCGAGCAGTACTTC
CASSFEQYF
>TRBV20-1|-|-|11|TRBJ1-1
TGCAGTGCCAGAGATCAAACTGAAGCTTTCTTT
CSARDQTEAFF
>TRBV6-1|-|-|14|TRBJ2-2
TGTGCCAGCAGGAGGGGGGGTGGCACCGGGGAGCTGTTTTTT
CASRRGGGTGELFF
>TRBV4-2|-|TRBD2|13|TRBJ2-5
TGTGCCAGCAGCCGCGCGGGGGGAGAGACCCAGTACTTC
CASSRAGGETQYF
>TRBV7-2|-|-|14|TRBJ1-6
TGTGCCAGCAGCACACGGACGGACAATTCACCCCTCCACTTT
CASSTRTDNSPLHF
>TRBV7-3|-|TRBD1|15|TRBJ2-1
TGTGCCAGCAGGGCGACAGGGGGCGCATCAAATGAGCAGTTCTTC
CASRATGGASNEQFF
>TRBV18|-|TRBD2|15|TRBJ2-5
TGTGCCAGCTCACCGAGGACTAGCGGGCAAGAGACCCAGTACTTC
CASSPRTSGQETQYF
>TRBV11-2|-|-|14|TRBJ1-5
TGTGCCAGCAGCTTAGGAGGGGGTGGAGGCGCCCAGCATTTT
CASSLGGGGGAQHF
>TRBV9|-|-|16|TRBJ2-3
TGTGCCAGCAGCGTAGCTGGGAATTCTCTCACAGATACGCAGTATTTT
CASSVAGNSLTDTQYF
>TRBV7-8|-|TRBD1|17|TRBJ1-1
TGTGCCAGCAGCCGCCGGGACAGGGGTGTTACGAACACTGAAGCTTTCTTT
CASSRRDRGVTNTEAFF